Listed here are 23 T cell receptor beta chains from one sample, sequenced in a study of Ad26.COV2.S vaccination and SARS-CoV-2 variants (dated by TCRdb to the early 2020s). The sample's treatment or condition label, decoded: 15 to 20 received Ad26.COV2.S at low or high dose, single or two shots; 5 received placebo; per-sample allocation not given. Repertoires of vaccine and placebo recipients were sequenced from samples taken on day 63 after the first injection. Library generation was performed with the immunoSEQ multiplex PCR assay. TCRdb took this table from immuneACCESS and kept in-frame rearrangements with V and J called. Such tables lack part of the clones; where checked against another copy, unresolved V genes explain under half of the gap, and the rest is unexplained. The sample table shows some 460,000 clones, and 70% to 90% are seen once. 1.5% to 2% of the sample goes to the ten largest clones.

The sample was peripheral blood, taken in a trial of Ad26.COV2.S vaccine versus placebo. Receptors originate from a person aged 18 to 65 who received the Ad26.COV2.S COVID-19 vaccine or a placebo.

J is TRBJ2-6 and V is TRBV30; the D gene is possibly TRBD2 (5 bases). The V end was cut by 0 bases, the J end by 2 bases, with 20 bases between. The CDR3 is 19 amino acids. Germline V CDR1 and CDR2: GTSNPN, SVGIG (reference sequence). CDR3 residues: CAWSVPGRRGKAGANVLTF. In nucleotides, the CDR3 is TGTGCCTGGAGTGTACCGGGCAGGCGAGGGAAAGCTGGGGCCAACGTCCTGACTTTC.

The chain carries TRBV2 and TRBJ2-7, with TRBD1 matching 9 bases. V dropped 6 bases and J dropped 13; count of bases not matched to a gene: 13. CDR3 length: 13 amino acids. Germline assignment: CDR1 SNHLY and CDR2 FYNNEI. DNA of the CDR3: TGTGCCAGCAGAGAAACCGGGACAGGGAGTTGCTACTTC. It yields the protein CASRETGTGSCYF.

The chain is built from TRBV6-5 and TRBJ2-5, with TRBD1 as a possible D gene (6 bases). This CDR3 spans 14 amino acids. Trimming took off 0 bases at V and 3 bases at J, with 8 bases between the two ends. The germline V gene has CDR1 MNHEY and CDR2 SVGAGI. The CDR3 DNA reads as TGTGCCAGCAGTTACTCAGGGGGAGAAGAGACCCAGTACTTC. Amino acids: CASSYSGGEETQYF.

V gene TRBV19 combines with J gene TRBJ1-5; maybe TRBD1 (6 bases). The CDR3 contains 15 residues. V gave up 3 bases and J gave up 6 bases, with 15 bases separating them. Germline CDR1 and CDR2: LNHDA and SQIVND (reference sequence). DNA of the CDR3: TGTGCCAGTAGTATGGCCAGGGGAGCGGGTCAGCCCCAGCATTTT. The encoded protein is CASSMARGAGQPQHF.

The chain joins TRBV9 to TRBJ2-2; TRBD1 might be the D (5 bases). The germline V gene encodes CDR1 SGDLS and CDR2 YYNGEE. V was shortened by 0 bases and J by 2 bases, with 11 bases between the two germline ends. This CDR3 region has 16 residues. The CDR3 sequence: CASSVAGHDNTGELFF. CDR3 coding DNA: TGTGCCAGCAGCGTAGCTGGACACGATAACACCGGGGAGCTGTTTTTT.

The V gene is TRBV6-5, the J gene TRBJ1-1; D not resolved. Germline assignment: CDR1 MNHEY and CDR2 SVGAGI. V dropped 7 bases and J dropped 0 bases, with 15 bases sitting between them. The CDR3 is made up of 15 amino acids. In DNA form, the CDR3 reads TGTGCCAGCACCTATTCTCGAAATTTGAACACTGAAGCTTTCTTT. Its protein product is CASTYSRNLNTEAFF.

The chain carries TRBV5-8 and TRBJ1-3; no firm D call. CDR3 length: 16 amino acids. CDR1 is SGHTS and CDR2 is YDEGEE in the germline V gene. Deletions cut 0 bases from V and 0 bases from J, with 10 bases between. CDR3 residues: CASSLGNIVSGNTIYF. As DNA, the CDR3 is TGTGCCAGCAGCTTGGGTAACATCGTCTCTGGAAACACCATATATTTT.

V gene TRBV4-2 combines with J gene TRBJ1-1, with D uncertain. The CDR3 runs to 13 residues. The germline V gene encodes CDR1 LGHNA and CDR2 YNFKEQ. Trimming left V 0 bases short and J 10 bases short, with 12 bases between. The CDR3 protein is CASSQDLPLAAFF. Here the CDR3 DNA reads TGTGCCAGCAGCCAAGATTTACCGTTAGCAGCTTTCTTT.

The genes are TRBV6-6 and TRBJ1-5; unclear D gene. The CDR3 runs to 13 residues. Trimming cost V 5 bases and J 4 bases, with 9 bases left between them. CDR1 and CDR2 (germline): MNHNY, SVGAGI (reference sequence). CDR3 sequence: CASSPEPNQPQHF. CDR3 DNA sequence: TGTGCCAGCAGTCCCGAACCTAATCAGCCCCAGCATTTT.

The chain links TRBV18 to TRBJ2-7; tentative D call: TRBD1 (6 bases). CDR1 KGHSH and CDR2 LQKENI come from the germline V gene. V dropped 2 bases and J dropped 2 bases, with 13 bases sitting between them. CDR3 length: 15 amino acids. The CDR3 DNA reads TGTGCCAGCTCACCAACGACAGGAACTACCTACGAGCAGTACTTC. Its translation is CASSPTTGTTYEQYF. The whole variable domain, remainder taken from reference TRBV18 and TRBJ2-7, is NAGVMQNPRHLVRRRGQEARLRCSPMKGHSHVYWYRQLPEEGLKFMVYLQKENIIDESGMPKERFSAEFPKEGPSILRIQQVVRGDSAAYFCASSPTTGTTYEQYFGPGTRLTVT.

V usage is TRBV4-1 and J usage is TRBJ2-7, with 10 bases fitting TRBD1. Per the germline V gene, CDR1 is MGHRA and CDR2 is YSYEKL. Trimming took 2 bases from V and 2 from J; bases not matched to a gene: 6. The CDR3 is made up of 16 amino acids. The CDR3 DNA is TGCGCCAGCAGCCAAAACTTGGGACAGGGGACCTACGAGCAGTACTTC. Translation: CASSQNLGQGTYEQYF.

This sequence joins TRBV18 and TRBJ1-1, with 7 bases that match TRBD1. The CDR3 length is 14 residues. Per germline, CDR1 KGHSH and CDR2 LQKENI. The V gene end was trimmed by 3 bases and the J gene end by 4 bases; junction bases not matched to a gene: 5. In nucleotides, the CDR3 is TGTGCCAGCTCACCGGGGGCAGGGGGCACTGAAGCTTTCTTT. This codes for CASSPGAGGTEAFF.

The chain recombines TRBV9 with TRBJ2-3, with 13 nucleotides matching TRBD2. The CDR3 loop spans 16 amino acids. V lost 4 bases, J lost 4 bases, and 6 bases stayed unmatched. CDR1 is SGDLS and CDR2 is YYNGEE in the germline V gene. The CDR3 DNA reads TGTGCCAGCAGCCTGCGGACTAGCGGGAGCCCAGATACGCAGTATTTT. It codes for CASSLRTSGSPDTQYF.

The CDR3 loop is CASSYSGGAMNTEAFF. The CDR3 bases are TGTGCCAGCAGTTACTCCGGGGGAGCTATGAACACTGAAGCTTTCTTT. J is TRBJ1-1 and V is TRBV6-5; a possible D gene is TRBD1 (5 bases). Germline V gene lookup returns CDR1 MNHEY and CDR2 SVGAGI. This CDR3 comprises 16 residues. Trimming stripped 0 bases from V and 0 bases from J, with 11 bases between.

This chain uses TRBV6-1 with TRBJ1-2, with D unclear. Per the germline V gene, CDR1 is MNHNS and CDR2 is SASEGT. The CDR3 is 13 amino acids. The V end lost 5 bases, the J end lost 3 bases, and 10 bases lay between the germline ends. The CDR3: CASSSPADYGYTF. Here the CDR3 DNA reads TGTGCCAGCAGTTCGCCCGCCGACTATGGCTACACCTTC.

In this sample, this clone turned up once. The chain recombines TRBV4-3 with TRBJ2-1, with a possible D match to TRBD2 (6 bases). Germline V gene lookup returns CDR1 LGHNA and CDR2 YSLEER. Trimming pared 4 bases from V and 5 bases from J, leaving 15 bases between. The CDR3 has 15 amino acids. DNA for the CDR3: TGCGCCAGCAGCCTCGTCGCCGGGACTCACAATGAGCAGTTCTTC. It encodes CASSLVAGTHNEQFF.

The V gene is TRBV4-1, the J gene TRBJ2-4; TRBD1 agrees at 7 bases. CDR1 and CDR2 (germline): MGHRA, YSYEKL. The CDR3 length is 18 residues. The V gene end was trimmed by 4 bases and the J gene end by 2 bases; junction bases not matched to a gene: 14. The CDR3 spells CASSLGTQGVSSKNIQYF. Written as DNA, the CDR3 is TGCGCCAGCAGCCTAGGGACGCAGGGGGTCTCATCCAAAAACATTCAGTACTTC.

The rearrangement uses TRBV6-5 and TRBJ2-3; possibly TRBD1 for D (6 bases). The germline V gene has CDR1 MNHEY and CDR2 SVGAGI. V lost 10 bases and J 2 bases, leaving 16 bases between the germline ends. The CDR3 has 14 amino acids. DNA for the CDR3: TGTGCCATCCACGTGCGGACAGACACAGATACGCAGTATTTT. Encoded protein: CAIHVRTDTDTQYF.

This rearrangement joins TRBV4-3 to TRBJ2-1; tentative D call: TRBD1 (6 bases). CDR1 is LGHNA, CDR2 YSLEER, per germline. Trimming pared 4 bases from V and 0 bases from J, leaving 13 bases between. The CDR3 has 16 residues. The CDR3 spells CASSRDKGSSYNEQFF. In DNA form, the CDR3 reads TGCGCCAGCAGCCGGGACAAGGGCAGCTCCTACAATGAGCAGTTCTTC.

V is TRBV9 and J is TRBJ2-5; D remains unclear. Deletions cut 1 base from V and 2 bases from J, with 6 bases between. CDR3 size: 13 residues. The germline V gene has CDR1 SGDLS and CDR2 YYNGEE. This chain's CDR3 is CASSVYGQETQYF. DNA of the CDR3: TGTGCCAGCAGCGTATACGGTCAAGAGACCCAGTACTTC.

This chain links TRBV7-9 with TRBJ2-4, with D maybe TRBD2 (6 bases). The V and J ends lost 6 bases and 0 bases respectively, with 12 bases between them. The CDR3 loop spans 15 amino acids. In germline, CDR1 is SEHNR, CDR2 FQNEAQ (reference sequence). The CDR3 nucleotides read TGTGCCAGCAGAAGCGGGTCGGGAGCCAAAAACATTCAGTACTTC. The encoded protein is CASRSGSGAKNIQYF. The full variable domain, completed using reference TRBV7-9 and TRBJ2-4, is DTGVSQNPRHKITKRGQNVTFRCDPISEHNRLYWYRQTLGQGPEFLTYFQNEAQLEKSRLLSDRFSAERPKGSFSTLEIQRTEQGDSAMYLCASRSGSGAKNIQYFGAGTRLSVL.

This clone was seen once. The V call is TRBV7-8, the J call TRBJ1-2, with TRBD1 as a possible D gene (5 bases). V lost 1 base and J 0 bases, leaving 6 bases between the germline ends. The CDR3 covers 14 residues. The germline CDR1 and CDR2 sequences are SGHVS and FQNEAQ. CDR3 DNA: TGTGCCAGCAGCTTAGGGACACCTAACTATGGCTACACCTTC. It is translated as CASSLGTPNYGYTF.

The V gene is TRBV19, the J gene TRBJ2-2; the D gene is possibly TRBD1 (5 bases). The germline V gene has CDR1 LNHDA and CDR2 SQIVND (reference sequence). The CDR3 extends over 17 amino acids. Trimming stripped 6 bases from V and 5 bases from J, with 22 bases between. The CDR3 DNA is TGTGCCAGTAGAGGGGAAGGGGCGTTTTTGAGGACCGGGGAGCTGTTTTTT. It yields the protein CASRGEGAFLRTGELFF.